This T cell receptor (beta chain) was captured by sequencing in a study of blood T cell repertoires in COVID-19. Authors' processing steps: Counts of nucleated cells, estimated from reference gene primer amplification, were obtained. The protocol was immunoSEQ multiplex PCR, while the TCRdb copy is restricted to in-frame clones and leaves out a portion. The V and J calls and clone size were taken over from that table, and D and trimming were inferred from the DNA. The sample carries about 12,000 clones, 85% to 95% recorded once. Sequencing was performed on peripheral blood. The sequence derives from a woman between 65 and 79 years old with active COVID-19.

CDR3 region: CASSQEGTESYEQYF. The DNA for the CDR3 is TGTGCCAGCAGCCAAGAGGGGACAGAGTCCTACGAGCAGTACTTC. V gene TRBV3-1 (or the pseudogene TRBV3-2) combines with J gene TRBJ2-7, with TRBD1 matching 7 bases. This CDR3 has 15 residues. Germline trimming cut 0 bases from V and 1 base from J; bases unmatched to any gene: 3. Germline CDR1 and CDR2: LGHDT and YNNKEL (reference sequence).